This T cell receptor beta chain comes out of a study of T cell repertoires in ileal Crohn's disease. Study-wide findings and caveats: Compared with non-smokers, active smokers at surgery showed more clonal expansions.

Note on this clone: Its antigen is currently unknown.

The V and J ends lost 4 bases and 7 bases, in that order; junction bases with no gene match: 7. CDR3 length: 14 amino acids. CDR1 is SGHRS and CDR2 is YFSETQ in the germline V gene. The data were produced by immunoSEQ multiplex PCR, yet TCRdb's version contains in-frame clones alone and is incomplete. The repertoire has 4,000 to 5,000 clones, approximately 80% of them found once; the top ten carry around 12%. Sequenced material: ileal tissue. The gene calls are TRBV5-1 and TRBJ1-4; 7 nucleotides agree with TRBD1. This receptor was identified in an adult with Crohn's disease. The DNA for the CDR3 is TGCGCCAGCAGCGGGGACAGTTTAGGTGAAAAACTGTTTTTT. Translating gives CASSGDSLGEKLFF.